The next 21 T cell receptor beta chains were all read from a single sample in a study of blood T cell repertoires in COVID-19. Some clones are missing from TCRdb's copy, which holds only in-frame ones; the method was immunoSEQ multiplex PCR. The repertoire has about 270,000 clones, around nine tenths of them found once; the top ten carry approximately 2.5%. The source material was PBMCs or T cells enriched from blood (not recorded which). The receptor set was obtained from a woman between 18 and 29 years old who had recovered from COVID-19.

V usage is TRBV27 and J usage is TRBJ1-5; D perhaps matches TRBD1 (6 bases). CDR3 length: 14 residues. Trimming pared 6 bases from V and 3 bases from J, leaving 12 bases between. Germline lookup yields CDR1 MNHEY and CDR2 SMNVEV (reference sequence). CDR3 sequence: CASSRGQINQPQHF. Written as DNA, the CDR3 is TGTGCCAGCAGCCGAGGACAGATCAATCAGCCCCAGCATTTT.

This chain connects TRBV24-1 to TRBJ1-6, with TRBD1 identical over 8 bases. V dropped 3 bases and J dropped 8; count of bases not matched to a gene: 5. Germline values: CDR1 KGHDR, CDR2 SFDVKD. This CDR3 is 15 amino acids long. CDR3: CATSDKDRDDSPLHF. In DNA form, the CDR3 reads TGTGCCACCAGTGATAAGGACAGGGACGATTCACCCCTCCACTTT.

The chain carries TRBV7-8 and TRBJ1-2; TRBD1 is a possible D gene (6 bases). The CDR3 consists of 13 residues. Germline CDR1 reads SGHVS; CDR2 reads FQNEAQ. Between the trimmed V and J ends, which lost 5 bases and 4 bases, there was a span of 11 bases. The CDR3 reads CASSLRDIYGYTF. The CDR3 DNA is TGTGCCAGCAGCCTTAGGGACATCTATGGCTACACCTTC.

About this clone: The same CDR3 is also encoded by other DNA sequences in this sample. The DNA of the CDR3 is TGTGCCTGGAGAGAGAGGGGCACAGATACGCAGTATTTT. Translating gives CAWRERGTDTQYF. The gene calls are TRBV30 and TRBJ2-3, with D perhaps matching TRBD2 (5 bases). V was clipped by 3 bases and J by 1 base, with 8 bases between them. This CDR3 contains 13 residues. Germline V gene lookup returns CDR1 GTSNPN and CDR2 SVGIG (reference sequence).

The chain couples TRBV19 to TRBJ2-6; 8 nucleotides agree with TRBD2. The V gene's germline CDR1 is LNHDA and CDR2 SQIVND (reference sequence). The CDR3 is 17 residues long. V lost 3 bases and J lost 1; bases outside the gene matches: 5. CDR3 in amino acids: CASSIFSGGSGANVLTF. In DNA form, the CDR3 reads TGTGCCAGTAGTATCTTTTCGGGAGGGTCTGGGGCCAACGTCCTGACTTTC. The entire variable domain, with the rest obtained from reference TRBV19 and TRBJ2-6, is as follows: DGGITQSPKYLFRKEGQNVTLSCEQNLNHDAMYWYRQDPGQGLRLIYYSQIVNDFQKGDIAEGYSVSREKKESFPLTVTSAQKNPTAFYLCASSIFSGGSGANVLTFGAGSRLTVL.

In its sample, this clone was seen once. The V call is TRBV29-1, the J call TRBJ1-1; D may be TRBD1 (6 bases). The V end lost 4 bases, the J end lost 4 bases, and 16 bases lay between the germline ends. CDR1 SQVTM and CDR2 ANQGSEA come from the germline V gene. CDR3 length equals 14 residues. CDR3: CSVGAQGRSTEAFF. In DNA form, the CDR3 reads TGCAGCGTTGGGGCACAGGGTCGGTCCACTGAAGCTTTCTTT.

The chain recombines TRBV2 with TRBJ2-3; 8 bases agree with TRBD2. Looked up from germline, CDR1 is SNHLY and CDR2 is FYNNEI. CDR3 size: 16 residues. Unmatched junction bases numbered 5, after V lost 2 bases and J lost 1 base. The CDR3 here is CASSERVAGRTDTQYF. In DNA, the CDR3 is TGTGCCAGCAGTGAAAGGGTAGCGGGACGCACAGATACGCAGTATTTT.

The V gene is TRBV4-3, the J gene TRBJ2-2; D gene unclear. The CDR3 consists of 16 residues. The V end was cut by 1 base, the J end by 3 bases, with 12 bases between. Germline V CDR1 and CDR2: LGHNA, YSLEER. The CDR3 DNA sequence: TGCGCCAGCAGCCAAGGTTTAAACCTATACACCGGGGAGCTGTTTTTT. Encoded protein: CASSQGLNLYTGELFF.

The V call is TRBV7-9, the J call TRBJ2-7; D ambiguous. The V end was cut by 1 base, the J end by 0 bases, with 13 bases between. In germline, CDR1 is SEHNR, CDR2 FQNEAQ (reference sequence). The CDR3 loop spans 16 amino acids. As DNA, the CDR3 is TGTGCCAGCAGCTTAGAAATCGGCGGCTTCTCCTACGAGCAGTACTTC. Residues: CASSLEIGGFSYEQYF. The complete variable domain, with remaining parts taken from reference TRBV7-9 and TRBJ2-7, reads DTGVSQNPRHKITKRGQNVTFRCDPISEHNRLYWYRQTLGQGPEFLTYFQNEAQLEKSRLLSDRFSAERPKGSFSTLEIQRTEQGDSAMYLCASSLEIGGFSYEQYFGPGTRLTVT.

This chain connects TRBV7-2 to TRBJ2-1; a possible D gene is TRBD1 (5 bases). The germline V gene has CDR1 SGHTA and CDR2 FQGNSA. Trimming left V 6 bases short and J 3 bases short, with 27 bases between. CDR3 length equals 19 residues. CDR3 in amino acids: CASRKRAGLTGALYNEQFF. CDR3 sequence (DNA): TGTGCCAGCAGAAAACGGGCAGGCCTCACTGGGGCCCTCTACAATGAGCAGTTCTTC. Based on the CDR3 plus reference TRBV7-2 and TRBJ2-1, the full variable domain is GAGVSQSPSNKVTEKGKDVELRCDPISGHTALYWYRQSLGQGLEFLIYFQGNSAPDKSGLPSDRFSAERTGGSVSTLTIQRTQQEDSAVYLCASRKRAGLTGALYNEQFFGPGTRLTVL.

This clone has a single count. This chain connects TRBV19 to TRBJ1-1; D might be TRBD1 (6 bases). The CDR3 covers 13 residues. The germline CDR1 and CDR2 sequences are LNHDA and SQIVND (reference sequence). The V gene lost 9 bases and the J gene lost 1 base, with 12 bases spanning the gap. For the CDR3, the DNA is TGTGCCAGCGGACAGCGAAAGAACACTGAAGCTTTCTTT. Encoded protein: CASGQRKNTEAFF.

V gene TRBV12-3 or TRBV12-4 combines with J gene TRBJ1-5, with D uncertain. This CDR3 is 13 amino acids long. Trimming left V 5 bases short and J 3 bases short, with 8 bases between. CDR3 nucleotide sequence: TGTGCCAGCAGTCAGTCCGTCAATCAGCCCCAGCATTTT. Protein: CASSQSVNQPQHF.

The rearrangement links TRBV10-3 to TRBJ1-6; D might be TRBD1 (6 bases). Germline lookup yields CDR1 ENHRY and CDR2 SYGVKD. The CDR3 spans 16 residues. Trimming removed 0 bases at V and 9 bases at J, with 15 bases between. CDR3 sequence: CAISESAGDITSPLHF. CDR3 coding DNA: TGTGCCATCAGTGAGTCCGCAGGGGACATAACTTCACCCCTCCACTTT.

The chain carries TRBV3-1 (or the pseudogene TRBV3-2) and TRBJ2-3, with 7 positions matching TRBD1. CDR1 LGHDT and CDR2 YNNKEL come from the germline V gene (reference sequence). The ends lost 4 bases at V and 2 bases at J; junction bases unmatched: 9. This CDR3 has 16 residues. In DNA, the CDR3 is TGTGCCAGCAGCCCTTACAGGGGTTGGTCCACAGATACGCAGTATTTT. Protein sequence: CASSPYRGWSTDTQYF.

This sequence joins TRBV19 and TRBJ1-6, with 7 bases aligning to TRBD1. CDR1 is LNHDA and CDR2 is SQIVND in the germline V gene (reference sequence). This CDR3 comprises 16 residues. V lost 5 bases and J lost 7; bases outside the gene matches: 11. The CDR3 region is CASSFSPGQKNSPLHF. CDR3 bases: TGTGCCAGTAGTTTCAGCCCGGGACAGAAAAATTCACCCCTCCACTTT.

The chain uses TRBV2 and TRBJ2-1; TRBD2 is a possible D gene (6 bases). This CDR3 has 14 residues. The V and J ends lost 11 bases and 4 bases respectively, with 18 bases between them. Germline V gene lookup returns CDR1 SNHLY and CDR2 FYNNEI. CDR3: CAGIKLEGYNEQFF. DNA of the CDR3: TGTGCCGGAATCAAACTGGAGGGGTACAATGAGCAGTTCTTC.

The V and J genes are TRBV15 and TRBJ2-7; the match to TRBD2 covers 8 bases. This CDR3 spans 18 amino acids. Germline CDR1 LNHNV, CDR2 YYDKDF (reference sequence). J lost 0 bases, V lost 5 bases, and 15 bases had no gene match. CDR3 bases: TGTGCCACCAGCCCTCTCGGATCTAGCGGGTTTAGCTCCTACGAGCAGTACTTC. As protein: CATSPLGSSGFSSYEQYF.

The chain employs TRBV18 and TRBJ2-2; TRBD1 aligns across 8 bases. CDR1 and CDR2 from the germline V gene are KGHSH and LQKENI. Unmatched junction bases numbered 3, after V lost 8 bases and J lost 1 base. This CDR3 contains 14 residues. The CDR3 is CASAGTGNTGELFF. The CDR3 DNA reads TGTGCCAGCGCCGGGACAGGGAACACCGGGGAGCTGTTTTTT.

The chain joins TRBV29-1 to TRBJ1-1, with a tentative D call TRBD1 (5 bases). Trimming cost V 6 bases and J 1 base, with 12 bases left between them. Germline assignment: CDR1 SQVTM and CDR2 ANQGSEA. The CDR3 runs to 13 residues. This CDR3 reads CSVAGRQNTEAFF. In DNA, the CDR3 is TGCAGCGTCGCGGGACGGCAGAACACTGAAGCTTTCTTT. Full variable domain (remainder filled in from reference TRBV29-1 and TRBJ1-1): SAVISQKPSRDICQRGTSLTIQCQVDSQVTMMFWYRQQPGQSLTLIATANQGSEATYESGFVIDKFPISRPNLTFSTLTVSNMSPEDSSIYLCSVAGRQNTEAFFGQGTRLTVV.

The CDR3 spells CATSGDRGVRAFF. Here the CDR3 DNA reads TGTGCCACCAGCGGGGACAGGGGGGTTAGGGCTTTCTTT. This chain joins TRBV15 and TRBJ1-1; TRBD1 agrees at 11 bases. V gave up 5 bases and J gave up 11 bases; unmatched junction bases: 7. The CDR3 runs 13 residues. CDR1 and CDR2 from the germline V gene are LNHNV and YYDKDF (reference sequence).

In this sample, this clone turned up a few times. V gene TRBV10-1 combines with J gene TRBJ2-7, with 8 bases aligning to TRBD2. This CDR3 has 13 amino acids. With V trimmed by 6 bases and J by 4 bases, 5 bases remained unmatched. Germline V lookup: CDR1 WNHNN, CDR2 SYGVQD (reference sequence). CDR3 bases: TGCGCCAGCAGCAGCATAGCGGGATACGAGCAGTACTTC. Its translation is CASSSIAGYEQYF.